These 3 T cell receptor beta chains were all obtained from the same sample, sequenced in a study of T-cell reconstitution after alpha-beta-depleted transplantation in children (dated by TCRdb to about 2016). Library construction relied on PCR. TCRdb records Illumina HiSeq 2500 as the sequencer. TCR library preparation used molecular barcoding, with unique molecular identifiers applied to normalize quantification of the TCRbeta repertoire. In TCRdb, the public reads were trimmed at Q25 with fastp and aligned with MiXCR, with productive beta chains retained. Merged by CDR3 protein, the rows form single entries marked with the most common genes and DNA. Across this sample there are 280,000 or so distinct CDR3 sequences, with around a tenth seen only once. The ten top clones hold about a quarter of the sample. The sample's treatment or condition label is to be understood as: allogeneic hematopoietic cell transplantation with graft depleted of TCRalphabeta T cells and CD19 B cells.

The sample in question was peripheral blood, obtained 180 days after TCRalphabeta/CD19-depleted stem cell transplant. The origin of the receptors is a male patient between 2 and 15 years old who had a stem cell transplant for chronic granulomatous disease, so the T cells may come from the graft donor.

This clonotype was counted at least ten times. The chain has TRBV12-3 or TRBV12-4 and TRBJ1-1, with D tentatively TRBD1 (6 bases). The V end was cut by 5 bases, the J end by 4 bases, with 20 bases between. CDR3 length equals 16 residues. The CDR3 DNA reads TGTGCCAGCAGTGCATGGGGGGGCCATCTGGGCACTGAAGCTTTCTTT. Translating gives CASSAWGGHLGTEAFF.

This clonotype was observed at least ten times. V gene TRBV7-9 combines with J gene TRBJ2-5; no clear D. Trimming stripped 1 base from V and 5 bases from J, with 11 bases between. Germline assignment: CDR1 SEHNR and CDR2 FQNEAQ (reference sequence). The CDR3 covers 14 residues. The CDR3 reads CASSLGGNWETQYF. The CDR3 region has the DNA TGTGCCAGCAGCTTAGGGGGTAATTGGGAGACCCAGTACTTC.

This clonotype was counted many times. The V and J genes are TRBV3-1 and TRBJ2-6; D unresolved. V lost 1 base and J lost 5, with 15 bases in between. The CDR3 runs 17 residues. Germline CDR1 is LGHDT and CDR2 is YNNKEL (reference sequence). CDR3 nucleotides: TGTGCCAGCAGCCAAGTTGGATTGGGGAAGAGGGCCAACGTCCTGACTTTC. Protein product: CASSQVGLGKRANVLTF.